Listed here are 17 T cell receptor beta chains from one sample, sequenced in a study of T cells expressing NK-cell markers. TCRdb reprocessed the 5' RACE reads and keeps a single row for each CDR3 protein, giving no DNA. The repertoire table contains about half a million distinct CDR3 sequences. The sequencing input was blood T cells: a sorted CD56 or NKG2C T cell subset, CD4+ or CD8+ T cells, or bulk PBMC T cells (not recorded which). These receptors were collected from a woman between 50 and 59 years old in good health.

The chain links TRBV20-1 to TRBJ2-7; TCRdb's D gene call, TRBD2, goes unchecked for lack of DNA. Per the germline V gene, CDR1 is DFQATT and CDR2 is SNEGSKA (reference sequence). There are 14 residues in the CDR3. The CDR3 loop is CSARDGTFRYEQYF.

V is TRBV6-6 and J is TRBJ1-1. The germline V gene has CDR1 MNHNY and CDR2 SVGAGI (reference sequence). The CDR3 length is 14 residues. The CDR3 spells CASSYVVGVAEAFF.

V gene TRBV29-1 combines with J gene TRBJ2-3; without DNA, the TCRdb call of TRBD2 cannot be checked. CDR1 is SQVTM and CDR2 is ANQGSEA in the germline V gene. This CDR3 has 13 residues. The CDR3 loop reads CSFAGVQAGGQYF.

This chain joins TRBV29-1 and TRBJ2-3; the D call from TCRdb, TRBD2, cannot be confirmed without DNA. Germline CDR1 reads SQVTM; CDR2 reads ANQGSEA. CDR3 length equals 15 residues. The CDR3 is CSVLLLAASTDTQYF.

The V call is TRBV6-5, the J call TRBJ2-5. CDR1 and CDR2 (germline): MNHEY, SVGAGI. CDR3 length: 11 residues. CDR3: CASRSYGTQYF.

The CDR3 is CASSRLREANTWELFF. The chain carries TRBV6-5 and TRBJ2-2; TCRdb selects TRBD2, and the lack of DNA leaves this call unchecked. Germline-derived CDR1 and CDR2 are MNHEY and SVGAGI. This CDR3 spans 16 amino acids.

This rearrangement joins TRBV10-3 to TRBJ2-3; TCRdb's assignment of TRBD2 cannot be checked, as there is no DNA. The CDR3 sequence is 15 residues long. CDR1 ENHRY and CDR2 SYGVKD come from the germline V gene. CDR3 in amino acids: CAISPRAGSTDTQYF.

This rearrangement joins TRBV7-6 to TRBJ2-1; TCRdb gives TRBD1 as the D gene, but with no DNA this cannot be confirmed. The germline V gene encodes CDR1 SGHVS and CDR2 FNYEAQ. The CDR3 loop spans 15 amino acids. Here the CDR3 reads CASSSYRASYNEQFF.

The V gene is TRBV15, the J gene TRBJ1-4. Germline V gives CDR1 LNHNV, CDR2 YYDKDF (reference sequence). CDR3 length: 15 residues. The CDR3 is CATSRVEGGSEKLFF.

This CDR3 reads CSAVSPGQSGPQHF. This chain links TRBV20-1 with TRBJ1-5. CDR1 and CDR2 (germline): DFQATT, SNEGSKA (reference sequence). CDR3 length: 14 residues.

This chain links TRBV9 with TRBJ2-2; lacking DNA, the TRBD2 call made by TCRdb goes unchecked. CDR1 and CDR2 from the germline V gene are SGDLS and YYNGEE. CDR3 length: 18 amino acids. The CDR3 protein is CASSVGMRLALNTGELFF.

J is TRBJ1-2 and V is TRBV12-5; the D gene TCRdb calls, TRBD1, cannot be checked with no DNA. The CDR3 has 14 amino acids. The germline gives CDR1 LGHNT, CDR2 FRNRAP. CDR3 region: CASRLGGVNYGYTF.

V gene TRBV20-1 combines with J gene TRBJ1-5; there is no DNA to check the TCRdb D call of TRBD1. There are 15 residues in the CDR3. Germline-derived CDR1 and CDR2 are DFQATT and SNEGSKA (reference sequence). The CDR3 here is CSVLGRGIGNQPQHF.

This chain links TRBV10-3 with TRBJ2-7; the D call from TCRdb, TRBD1, cannot be confirmed without DNA. Looked up from germline, CDR1 is ENHRY and CDR2 is SYGVKD. The CDR3 consists of 14 residues. The CDR3 protein is CAISETEGSYEQYF.

V is TRBV24-1 and J is TRBJ2-2; TCRdb gives TRBD1 as the D gene, but with no DNA this cannot be confirmed. The CDR3 extends over 15 amino acids. CDR1 KGHDR and CDR2 SFDVKD come from the germline V gene. CDR3 sequence: CATSVDRGRGGELFF.

This rearrangement joins TRBV12-3 or TRBV12-4 to TRBJ2-3; the D call of TRBD2 rests on TCRdb alone, since no DNA is present to check it. This CDR3 comprises 15 residues. CDR3 region: CASSLLAGDLDTQYF.

V usage is TRBV5-1 and J usage is TRBJ2-2. Germline CDR1 is SGHRS and CDR2 is YFSETQ. There are 14 residues in the CDR3. The CDR3 loop reads CASTLRPDTGELFF.